This entry lists 14 T cell receptor beta chains sequenced from one sample in a study of naive and memory T cell subsets. An equimolar mix of two oligonucleotides served as the beta constant-region primer for TRBC1 and TRBC2. TCRdb called the UMI-ligation and nested PCR reads again in MiXCR, with one record for every CDR3 protein. The sample has tens of thousands of distinct CDR3 sequences; about an eighth are singletons. The material sequenced was central memory CD4+ T cells from blood. The receptors come from a human donor in good health.

This chain joins TRBV5-4 and TRBJ2-2; possible D gene TRBD2, 6 bases. Germline lookup yields CDR1 SGHNT and CDR2 YYREEE (reference sequence). CDR3 length equals 16 residues. V gave up 4 bases and J gave up 4 bases, with 17 bases separating them. For the CDR3, the DNA is TGTGCCAGCAGCCCTGGAGGGACTCTGAGCACCGGGGAGCTGTTTTTT. Translated: CASSPGGTLSTGELFF.

The genes are TRBV6-2 or TRBV6-3 and TRBJ1-5, with 7 bases matching TRBD1. Germline-derived CDR1 and CDR2 are MNHEY and SVGEGT. The CDR3 is 15 residues long. The J segment lost 0 bases and the V segment lost 8 bases, leaving 7 bases of the junction unmatched. CDR3 DNA sequence: TGTGCCAGCCGACGGGGACAGAATAGCAATCAGCCCCAGCATTTT. Translated, it gives CASRRGQNSNQPQHF.

The sample holds a few counts of this clonotype. This chain links TRBV7-9 with TRBJ2-2; D unresolved. Trimming pared 4 bases from V and 2 bases from J, leaving 8 bases between. CDR3 length equals 14 residues. Germline lookup yields CDR1 SEHNR and CDR2 FQNEAQ (reference sequence). CDR3 amino acids: CASSSTFNTGELFF. CDR3 DNA: TGTGCCAGCAGCTCCACTTTTAACACCGGGGAGCTGTTTTTT. Full variable domain (rest looked up from reference TRBV7-9 and TRBJ2-2): DTGVSQNPRHKITKRGQNVTFRCDPISEHNRLYWYRQTLGQGPEFLTYFQNEAQLEKSRLLSDRFSAERPKGSFSTLEIQRTEQGDSAMYLCASSSTFNTGELFFGEGSRLTVL.

This clonotype was found many times. This chain uses TRBV28 with TRBJ1-2; possibly TRBD1 for D (6 bases). The V gene's germline CDR1 is MDHEN and CDR2 SYDVKM. The CDR3 consists of 15 residues. The V end was cut by 4 bases, the J end by 0 bases, with 12 bases between. The chain's CDR3 is CASSSSGAANYGYTF. The CDR3 nucleotides read TGTGCCAGCAGTTCATCAGGGGCCGCTAACTATGGCTACACCTTC.

This clonotype was seen ten or more times. The genes are TRBV7-9 and TRBJ1-6, with 7 bases aligning to TRBD1. CDR1 is SEHNR and CDR2 is FQNEAQ in the germline V gene (reference sequence). CDR3 length equals 14 residues. Trimming removed 5 bases from V and 8 bases from J; junction bases left unmatched: 6. CDR3 nucleotide sequence: TGTGCCAGCAGCCCCGGACAGGCTGATTCACCCCTCCACTTT. Amino acids: CASSPGQADSPLHF.

The chain uses TRBV7-3 and TRBJ2-3, with 7 bases identical to TRBD1. Germline CDR1 is SGHTA and CDR2 is FQGTGA. J lost 4 bases, V lost 5 bases, and 6 bases had no gene match. The CDR3 runs 14 residues. The CDR3: CASSVTGVADTQYF. CDR3 nucleotide sequence: TGTGCCAGCAGCGTCACAGGGGTGGCAGATACGCAGTATTTT. The full variable domain, its missing parts supplied by reference TRBV7-3 and TRBJ2-3, is GAGVSQTPSNKVTEKGKYVELRCDPISGHTALYWYRQSLGQGPEFLIYFQGTGAADDSGLPNDRFFAVRPEGSVSTLKIQRTERGDSAVYLCASSVTGVADTQYFGPGTRLTVL.

The V and J genes are TRBV30 and TRBJ2-3; no reliable D call. Germline loops: CDR1 GTSNPN, CDR2 SVGIG (reference sequence). Deletions cut 5 bases from V and 0 bases from J, with 12 bases between. This CDR3 contains 14 residues. The CDR3 here is CAWRTGLSTDTQYF. DNA for the CDR3: TGTGCCTGGCGGACCGGCCTAAGCACAGATACGCAGTATTTT. Full variable domain (remainder filled in from reference TRBV30 and TRBJ2-3): SQTIHQWPATLVQPVGSPLSLECTVEGTSNPNLYWYRQAAGRGLQLLFYSVGIGQISSEVPQNLSASRPQDRQFILSSKKLLLSDSGFYLCAWRTGLSTDTQYFGPGTRLTVL.

This chain joins TRBV4-1 and TRBJ2-7, with TRBD1 matching over 9 bases. CDR3 size: 17 residues. V lost 0 bases and J lost 4; bases outside the gene matches: 10. Germline V CDR1 and CDR2: MGHRA, YSYEKL. The CDR3 is CASSQEGTGGSGYEQYF. The CDR3 bases are TGCGCCAGCAGCCAAGAGGGAACAGGGGGCAGCGGGTACGAGCAGTACTTC.

This chain joins TRBV4-1 and TRBJ2-3; D is ambiguous. Trimming removed 7 bases from V and 1 base from J, with 9 bases in between. Germline V gives CDR1 MGHRA, CDR2 YSYEKL. CDR3 length equals 13 residues. The CDR3 region has the DNA TGCGCCAGCACCCTCCCGGGCACAGATACGCAGTATTTT. Residues: CASTLPGTDTQYF.

At least ten counts were recorded for this clonotype. This chain uses TRBV12-3 or TRBV12-4 with TRBJ2-7; TRBD1 might be the D (6 bases). The CDR3 contains 21 residues. V dropped 8 bases and J dropped 2 bases, with 37 bases sitting between them. DNA for the CDR3: TGTGCCAGCCGGCCACAGGGACGTCACCAATTAAACATAGACGACACCTACGAGCAGTACTTC. Translating gives CASRPQGRHQLNIDDTYEQYF.

This chain links TRBV15 with TRBJ1-1; tentative D call: TRBD1 (6 bases). The V gene's germline CDR1 is LNHNV and CDR2 YYDKDF (reference sequence). The CDR3 runs to 14 residues. Trimming took 1 base from V and 4 from J, leaving 10 bases between them. CDR3 region: CATSRGGLGTEAFF. The CDR3 nucleotides read TGTGCCACCAGCAGAGGGGGGCTCGGCACTGAAGCTTTCTTT. Full variable domain (remainder filled in from reference TRBV15 and TRBJ1-1): DAMVIQNPRYQVTQFGKPVTLSCSQTLNHNVMYWYQQKSSQAPKLLFHYYDKDFNNEADTPDNFQSRRPNTSFCFLDIRSPGLGDTAMYLCATSRGGLGTEAFFGQGTRLTVV.

The J gene is TRBJ2-5, the V gene TRBV20-1; D call uncertain. With 2 bases removed from V and 5 bases from J, the gap between germline ends came to 12 bases. The CDR3 covers 13 residues. Germline values: CDR1 DFQATT, CDR2 SNEGSKA (reference sequence). CDR3 loop: CSARKTVGETQYF. CDR3 in DNA: TGCAGTGCTAGAAAGACGGTCGGGGAGACCCAGTACTTC.

This chain connects TRBV28 to TRBJ1-6; 7 bases map to TRBD1. Per germline, CDR1 MDHEN and CDR2 SYDVKM. The ends lost 8 bases at V and 4 bases at J; junction bases unmatched: 11. CDR3 length equals 16 residues. CDR3 residues: CASDRLETGYNSPLHF. CDR3 DNA sequence: TGTGCCAGCGACCGTCTTGAGACAGGGTATAATTCACCCCTCCACTTT.

The sample holds many counts of this clonotype. The chain has TRBV12-3 or TRBV12-4 and TRBJ2-3, with D perhaps TRBD1 (6 bases). Trimming took off 1 base at V and 0 bases at J, with 8 bases between the two ends. The CDR3 extends over 15 amino acids. CDR3 nucleotide sequence: TGTGCCAGCAGTTTAGTACAGGGAAGCACAGATACGCAGTATTTT. Encoded protein: CASSLVQGSTDTQYF.